This T cell receptor beta chain is from a study of response to subunit inactivated influenza vaccine. To note about this clonotype: What it binds is unknown.

Each CDR3 protein gets one entry after TCRdb re-called the RT-PCR reads with MiXCR. The table shows 650,000 to 800,000 distinct CDR3 sequences, with about 14% occurring only once. The length of the CDR3 is 13 residues. Germline V gives CDR1 LNHDA, CDR2 SQIVND (reference sequence). V was shortened by 5 bases and J by 10 bases, with 18 bases between the two germline ends. Overall study results and limits: New T cells are recruited in small numbers by each seasonal influenza vaccination, according to the authors' suggestion.

The source was PBMCs from blood, collected 14 to 15 days before vaccination. This TCR was sampled from a man aged 45-65 years who received an inactivated influenza vaccine. The V gene is TRBV19, the J gene TRBJ2-7, with D tentatively TRBD1 (5 bases). In DNA form, the CDR3 reads TGTGCCAGTAGTTCCCCCCAGACAGCGAGTCAGTACTTC. Translating gives CASSSPQTASQYF. The entire variable domain, with the rest obtained from reference TRBV19 and TRBJ2-7, is as follows: DGGITQSPKYLFRKEGQNVTLSCEQNLNHDAMYWYRQDPGQGLRLIYYSQIVNDFQKGDIAEGYSVSREKKESFPLTVTSAQKNPTAFYLCASSSPQTASQYFGPGTRLTVT.